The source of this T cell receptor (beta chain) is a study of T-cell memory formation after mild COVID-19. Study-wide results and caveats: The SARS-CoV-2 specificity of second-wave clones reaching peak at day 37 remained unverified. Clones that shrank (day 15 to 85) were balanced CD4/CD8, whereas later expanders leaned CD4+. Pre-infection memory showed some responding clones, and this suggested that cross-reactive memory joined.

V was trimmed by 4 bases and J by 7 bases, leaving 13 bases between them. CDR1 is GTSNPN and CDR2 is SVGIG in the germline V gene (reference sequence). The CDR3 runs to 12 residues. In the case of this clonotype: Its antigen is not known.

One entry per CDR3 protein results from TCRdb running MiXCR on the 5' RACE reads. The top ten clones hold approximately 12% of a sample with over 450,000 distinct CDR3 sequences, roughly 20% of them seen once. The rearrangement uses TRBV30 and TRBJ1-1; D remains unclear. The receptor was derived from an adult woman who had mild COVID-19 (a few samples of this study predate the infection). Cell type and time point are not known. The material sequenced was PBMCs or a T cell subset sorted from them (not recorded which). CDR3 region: CAWNMAEFEAFF. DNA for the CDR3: TGTGCCTGGAATATGGCGGAATTTGAAGCTTTCTTT.